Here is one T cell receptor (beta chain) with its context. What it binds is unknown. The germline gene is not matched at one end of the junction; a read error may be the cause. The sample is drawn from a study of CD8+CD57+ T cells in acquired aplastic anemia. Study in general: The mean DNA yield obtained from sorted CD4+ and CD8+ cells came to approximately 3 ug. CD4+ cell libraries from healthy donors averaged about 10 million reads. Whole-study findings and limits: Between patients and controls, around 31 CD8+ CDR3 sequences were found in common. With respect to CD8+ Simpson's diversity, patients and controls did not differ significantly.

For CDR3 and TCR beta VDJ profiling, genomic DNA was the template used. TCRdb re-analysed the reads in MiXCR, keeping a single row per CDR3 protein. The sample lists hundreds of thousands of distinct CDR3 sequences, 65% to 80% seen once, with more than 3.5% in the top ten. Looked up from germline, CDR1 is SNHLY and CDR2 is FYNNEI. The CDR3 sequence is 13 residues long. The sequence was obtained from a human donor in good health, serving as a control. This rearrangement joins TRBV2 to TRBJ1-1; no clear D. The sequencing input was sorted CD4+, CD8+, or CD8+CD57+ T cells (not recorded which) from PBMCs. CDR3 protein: CASSEQRNTGAYF. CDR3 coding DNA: TGTGCCAGCAGTGAACAGCGAAACACCGGAGCTTACTTC.